Below, 26 T cell receptor beta chains from the same sample are listed, as sequenced in a study of early T cells in non-severe SARS-CoV-2 infection. TCRdb re-called the 5' RACE reads with MiXCR, one entry per CDR3 protein. The repertoire holds tens of thousands of distinct CDR3 sequences, with 5% to 7.5% as singletons. The sequences come from whole blood, collected at baseline. The receptors shown here come from an adult who was a healthcare worker with PCR-confirmed SARS-CoV-2 infection or an uninfected control (not recorded which).

This clonotype was seen more than once but under ten times. This chain connects TRBV7-2 to TRBJ1-3; D is ambiguous. The CDR3 has 16 residues. Germline V gene data show CDR1 as SGHTA and CDR2 as FQGNSA. Trimming stripped 2 bases from V and 2 bases from J, with 13 bases between. CDR3 in amino acids: CASSLIWGVAGNTIYF. For the CDR3, the DNA is TGTGCCAGCAGCTTAATCTGGGGTGTGGCTGGAAACACCATATATTTT.

In this sample, this clonotype turned up once. The chain employs TRBV29-1 and TRBJ1-3; D call uncertain. With 5 bases removed from V and 0 bases from J, the gap between germline ends came to 14 bases. The CDR3 extends over 15 amino acids. The germline CDR1 and CDR2 sequences are SQVTM and ANQGSEA. The CDR3 loop reads CSVQTPPSSGNTIYF. The CDR3 DNA reads as TGCAGCGTTCAAACCCCCCCGAGCTCTGGAAACACCATATATTTT.

This clonotype was seen repeatedly, ten times or more. The rearrangement links TRBV6-5 to TRBJ2-4; D assignment may be TRBD1 or TRBD2 (5 bases each). The CDR3 is made up of 13 amino acids. V lost 2 bases and J 10 bases, leaving 12 bases between the germline ends. In germline, CDR1 is MNHEY, CDR2 SVGAGI. The CDR3 DNA is TGTGCCAGCAGTTACCCCGGGACCGAAATTCAGTACTTC. It yields the protein CASSYPGTEIQYF.

This clonotype was seen repeatedly, ten times or more. The CDR3 DNA is TGCGCCAGCAGCCAACGGGGGACTATTAGCACAGATACGCAGTATTTT. This translates into CASSQRGTISTDTQYF. The chain employs TRBV4-3 and TRBJ2-3, with 7 bases lining up with TRBD2. V trimming: 2 bases; J trimming: 0 bases; junction bases outside the gene matches: 5. This CDR3 comprises 16 residues. Germline CDR1 and CDR2: LGHNA and YSLEER.

The sample holds many counts of this clonotype. V and J are TRBV20-1 and TRBJ1-5; the D gene is possibly TRBD1 (5 bases). The CDR3 has 13 amino acids. CDR1 is DFQATT, CDR2 SNEGSKA, per germline (reference sequence). V dropped 5 bases and J dropped 5 bases, with 13 bases sitting between them. The CDR3 DNA reads as TGCAGTGCTGGTGGCAGGGACCATCAGCCCCAGCATTTT. This translates into CSAGGRDHQPQHF.

The rearrangement uses TRBV5-1 and TRBJ2-7; D gene ambiguous. V shed 0 bases and J shed 0 bases, with 10 bases lying between them. The CDR3 contains 15 residues. Germline assignment: CDR1 SGHRS and CDR2 YFSETQ. The CDR3 bases are TGCGCCAGCAGCTTGGGGGCAGCTAACTCCTACGAGCAGTACTTC. Protein: CASSLGAANSYEQYF.

In its sample, this clonotype was seen many times. The chain is built from TRBV19 and TRBJ1-5, with D uncertain. The V end was cut by 3 bases, the J end by 4 bases, with 13 bases between. Germline V gives CDR1 LNHDA, CDR2 SQIVND (reference sequence). The CDR3 extends over 15 amino acids. As DNA, the CDR3 is TGTGCCAGTAGTATGGCGACTCTTGGAAATCAGCCCCAGCATTTT. It encodes CASSMATLGNQPQHF.

V gene TRBV7-2 combines with J gene TRBJ2-3; the D gene is possibly TRBD1 (6 bases). Germline CDR1 SGHTA, CDR2 FQGNSA. There are 14 residues in the CDR3. Trimming stripped 0 bases from V and 8 bases from J, with 12 bases between. The CDR3 sequence is CASSLAGQGTTQYF. The CDR3 DNA sequence: TGTGCCAGCAGCTTAGCGGGGCAGGGGACTACGCAGTATTTT. The whole variable domain, remainder taken from reference TRBV7-2 and TRBJ2-3, is GAGVSQSPSNKVTEKGKDVELRCDPISGHTALYWYRQSLGQGLEFLIYFQGNSAPDKSGLPSDRFSAERTGGSVSTLTIQRTQQEDSAVYLCASSLAGQGTTQYFGPGTRLTVL.

This rearrangement joins TRBV9 to TRBJ2-3, with TRBD1 matching over 8 bases. Trimming at V came to 2 bases and at J to 4 bases, leaving 3 bases not matched to a gene. CDR3 size: 14 residues. The germline V gene encodes CDR1 SGDLS and CDR2 YYNGEE. CDR3: CASSVLDRADTQYF. Written as DNA, the CDR3 is TGTGCCAGCAGCGTCCTGGACAGGGCAGATACGCAGTATTTT. The full variable domain, rest sourced from reference TRBV9 and TRBJ2-3, is DSGVTQTPKHLITATGQRVTLRCSPRSGDLSVYWYQQSLDQGLQFLIQYYNGEERAKGNILERFSAQQFPDLHSELNLSSLELGDSALYFCASSVLDRADTQYFGPGTRLTVL.

This clonotype was observed at least ten times. V is TRBV30 and J is TRBJ2-3; 7 nucleotides match TRBD1. The CDR3 is 14 amino acids. Germline V gene lookup returns CDR1 GTSNPN and CDR2 SVGIG (reference sequence). With 5 bases clipped from V and 0 bases from J, the junction kept 5 bases outside the gene matches. The CDR3 coding sequence is TGTGCCTGGGGGACAGACTTTAGCACAGATACGCAGTATTTT. Translation gives CAWGTDFSTDTQYF. Supplemented by reference TRBV30 and TRBJ2-3, the full variable domain reads SQTIHQWPATLVQPVGSPLSLECTVEGTSNPNLYWYRQAAGRGLQLLFYSVGIGQISSEVPQNLSASRPQDRQFILSSKKLLLSDSGFYLCAWGTDFSTDTQYFGPGTRLTVL.

This clonotype has at least ten counts. V and J are TRBV7-8 and TRBJ1-5; 12 bases agree with TRBD1. With 2 bases clipped from V and 4 bases from J, the junction kept 15 bases outside the gene matches. Germline V gives CDR1 SGHVS, CDR2 FQNEAQ. This CDR3 has 20 residues. The CDR3 region has the DNA TGTGCCAGCAGCTTAAACCCTTGGCGGGACAGGGGGCCTTGGAATCAGCCCCAGCATTTT. Protein: CASSLNPWRDRGPWNQPQHF.

Ten or more counts support this clonotype. The J gene is TRBJ1-4, the V gene TRBV6-6, with 8 bases lining up with TRBD1. V trimming: 0 bases; J trimming: 5 bases; junction bases outside the gene matches: 2. Germline V gene sequence: CDR1 MNHNY, CDR2 SVGAGI (reference sequence). The CDR3 consists of 15 residues. Here the CDR3 DNA reads TGTGCCAGCAGTTACTCGAGGACAGGGAATGAAAAACTGTTTTTT. Encoded protein: CASSYSRTGNEKLFF.

This clonotype was recorded at least ten times. The chain recombines TRBV7-2 with TRBJ2-7; the match to TRBD1 covers 8 bases. CDR1 is SGHTA, CDR2 FQGNSA, per germline. This CDR3 is 12 amino acids long. V gave up 7 bases and J gave up 5 bases; unmatched junction bases: 4. The CDR3 DNA follows: TGTGCCAGCAACAGGGGGGATAACGAGCAGTACTTC. Its protein product is CASNRGDNEQYF.

This clonotype was counted many times. The J gene is TRBJ1-2, the V gene TRBV7-2, with 10 bases identical to TRBD1. CDR3 length equals 16 residues. V lost 0 bases to trimming and J lost 2 bases; unmatched junction nucleotides: 3. Germline values: CDR1 SGHTA, CDR2 FQGNSA. CDR3 nucleotide sequence: TGTGCCAGCAGCTTAGCGCCGGGACAGGGGAACTATGGCTACACCTTC. Amino acid sequence: CASSLAPGQGNYGYTF.

This clonotype appeared once. CDR3 protein: CASSLSGLTGGASNEQFF. CDR3 DNA sequence: TGTGCCAGCAGCTTGTCGGGACTTACAGGGGGCGCTTCCAATGAGCAGTTCTTC. The V and J genes are TRBV7-3 and TRBJ2-1; 9 bases fit TRBD1. Germline V lookup: CDR1 SGHTA, CDR2 FQGTGA. CDR3 length equals 18 residues. V shed 3 bases, J shed 6 bases, and the junction held 15 bases outside the gene matches.

The sample holds many counts of this clonotype. V gene TRBV29-1 combines with J gene TRBJ2-5; either TRBD1 or TRBD2 may fit D (5 bases each). The CDR3 covers 15 residues. Germline loops: CDR1 SQVTM, CDR2 ANQGSEA. V gave up 2 bases and J gave up 3 bases, with 16 bases separating them. The CDR3 bases are TGCAGCGTTGAATTCCAGGGAGTGGTGGAAGAGACCCAGTACTTC. It translates to CSVEFQGVVEETQYF. Complete variable domain (other parts from reference TRBV29-1 and TRBJ2-5): SAVISQKPSRDICQRGTSLTIQCQVDSQVTMMFWYRQQPGQSLTLIATANQGSEATYESGFVIDKFPISRPNLTFSTLTVSNMSPEDSSIYLCSVEFQGVVEETQYFGPGTRLLVL.

This clonotype came up many times. In nucleotides, the CDR3 is TGTGCCAGCGCCTGGGGGTCGGCCTACGAGCAGTACTTC. It yields the protein CASAWGSAYEQYF. This chain uses TRBV7-2 with TRBJ2-7; D possibly matches TRBD1 or TRBD2 (5 bases each). This CDR3 comprises 13 residues. The V end lost 8 bases, the J end lost 2 bases, and 13 bases lay between the germline ends. Germline CDR1 is SGHTA and CDR2 is FQGNSA.

V and J are TRBV28 and TRBJ2-6, with 9 nucleotides matching TRBD1. Germline values: CDR1 MDHEN, CDR2 SYDVKM. This CDR3 has 15 residues. Losses at the gene ends were 6 bases for V and 2 bases for J; bases not matched to a gene: 2. The CDR3 DNA follows: TGTGCCAGCAGAACAGGGGGCACTGGGGCCAACGTCCTGACTTTC. This encodes CASRTGGTGANVLTF. Full variable domain (remainder filled in from reference TRBV28 and TRBJ2-6): DVKVTQSSRYLVKRTGEKVFLECVQDMDHENMFWYRQDPGLGLRLIYFSYDVKMKEKGDIPEGYSVSREKKERFSLILESASTNQTSMYLCASRTGGTGANVLTFGAGSRLTVL.

This clonotype was observed a handful of times. This chain links TRBV7-9 with TRBJ2-4, with D possibly being TRBD2 (5 bases). Germline V lookup: CDR1 SEHNR, CDR2 FQNEAQ (reference sequence). The CDR3 has 14 residues. Trimming took off 10 bases at V and 8 bases at J, with 21 bases between the two ends. CDR3 bases: TGTGCCAACACTCCCGGTGGGGAGTTGCACATTCAGTACTTC. Translating gives CANTPGGELHIQYF.

This clonotype was counted between two and nine times. This CDR3 is CSADREPGELFF. In nucleotides, the CDR3 is TGCAGCGCCGACAGGGAGCCCGGGGAGCTGTTTTTT. The rearrangement joins TRBV29-1 to TRBJ2-2; 7 positions agree with TRBD1. Losses at the gene ends were 7 bases for V and 6 bases for J; bases not matched to a gene: 5. Looked up from germline, CDR1 is SQVTM and CDR2 is ANQGSEA. This CDR3 has 12 amino acids.

This clonotype showed up many times. The chain couples TRBV9 to TRBJ1-1; weak D call: TRBD1 (6 bases). The germline V gene has CDR1 SGDLS and CDR2 YYNGEE. V gave up 4 bases and J gave up 1 base, with 14 bases separating them. This CDR3 comprises 15 residues. Here the CDR3 DNA reads TGTGCCAGCAGCCGAGATGGACAGCCGAACACTGAAGCTTTCTTT. Translating it yields CASSRDGQPNTEAFF.

This clonotype was observed many times. V usage is TRBV12-5 and J usage is TRBJ2-1; D is perhaps TRBD1 (5 bases). Trimming removed 5 bases from V and 0 bases from J, with 14 bases in between. The CDR3 sequence is 16 residues long. Germline lookup yields CDR1 LGHNT and CDR2 FRNRAP. The CDR3 DNA sequence: TGTGCTAGTGGTCTGGGGCCCAAGGGCTCCTACAATGAGCAGTTCTTC. Translation gives CASGLGPKGSYNEQFF.

Many counts were recorded for this clonotype. The chain links TRBV20-1 to TRBJ2-3; tentatively, D is TRBD2 (5 bases). CDR1 is DFQATT, CDR2 SNEGSKA, per germline (reference sequence). The germline V and J ends were trimmed by 7 bases and 2 bases, with 16 bases remaining between them. The CDR3 has 14 residues. The CDR3 DNA follows: TGCAGTGGCTTTACAGCGGCCCACACAGATACGCAGTATTTT. Protein sequence: CSGFTAAHTDTQYF.

This clonotype was observed at least ten times. The chain is built from TRBV4-3 and TRBJ1-2; D remains ambiguous. Trimming removed 0 bases at V and 8 bases at J, with 22 bases between. Germline V CDR1 and CDR2: LGHNA, YSLEER. The CDR3 consists of 17 residues. The CDR3 region is CASSQDWEVPVFLGYTF. In DNA, the CDR3 is TGCGCCAGCAGCCAAGATTGGGAGGTCCCCGTTTTTTTAGGCTACACCTTC.

V usage is TRBV12-3 or TRBV12-4 and J usage is TRBJ1-1, with 11 bases aligning to TRBD1. J gave up 11 bases and V 5 bases, and 10 bases lay outside the gene matches. This CDR3 is built from 14 residues. CDR3 in amino acids: CASSPGQGEFSAFF. In DNA form, the CDR3 reads TGTGCCAGCAGTCCGGGACAGGGGGAGTTTTCGGCTTTCTTT.

V is TRBV12-3 or TRBV12-4 and J is TRBJ1-5; D is undetermined. The CDR3 is made up of 13 amino acids. Trimming cost V 6 bases and J 3 bases, with 9 bases left between them. This CDR3 is CASRDGYNQPQHF. Here the CDR3 DNA reads TGTGCCAGCAGGGACGGTTACAATCAGCCCCAGCATTTT.